The subject of this entry is one T cell receptor beta chain. Antigen: not known. General observations from the study: Under 2% of tumor Treg sequences matched blood Tregs or memory cells. Greatest tumor Treg TCR overlap was with tumor naive CD4+ cells.

The sorted Tregs were CD4+CD25+CD127-/low cells. TRBV12-4/TRBJ1-2 clonotypes were amplified with adaptor-ligated barcode primers. TCRdb independently ran MiXCR on the multiplex PCR reads; one entry per CDR3 protein. The sample lists 300 to 350 distinct CDR3 sequences, 10% occurring once. The junction had 2 bases not matched to a gene; V was cut back by 5 bases and J by 2 bases. The CDR3 is 14 residues long. The chain uses TRBV12-3 or TRBV12-4 and TRBJ1-2, with TRBD1 matching 10 bases. The specimen was Tregs sorted from blood. The source of this sequence is a female donor with breast cancer. CDR3: CASSPGQGNYGYTF. The CDR3 DNA reads as TGTGCCAGCAGTCCGGGACAGGGGAACTATGGCTACACCTTC.